The T cell receptor (beta chain) described here comes from a study of CD8 T cells in ankylosing spondylitis. Findings of the study overall: Past studies reported some motif variants in reactive arthritis synovial fluid and blood. Disease-linked clones proved CD8+ and comparatively uncommon in peripheral blood. Ankylosing spondylitis blood seemed to carry a telltale TCR beta motif made of eight highly homologous variants.

In this sample, this clonotype turned up many times. What it binds is unknown. Germline V lookup: CDR1 DFQATT, CDR2 SNEGSKA (reference sequence). The CDR3 has 15 residues. Trimming left V 5 bases short and J 0 bases short, with 14 bases between. TCRdb reprocessed the 5' RACE reads via MiXCR and lists one record per CDR3 protein. This table has some 130,000 distinct CDR3 sequences, about 7% appearing once. The TCR originated in a female donor with ankylosing spondylitis or in good health (not recorded which). The chain has TRBV20-1 and TRBJ2-1; D is unclear. The sample was blood, either unsorted or a sorted T cell fraction (not recorded which). The CDR3 here is CSAPQDWSSYNEQFF. Here the CDR3 DNA reads TGCAGTGCTCCCCAAGACTGGAGCTCCTACAATGAGCAGTTCTTC.